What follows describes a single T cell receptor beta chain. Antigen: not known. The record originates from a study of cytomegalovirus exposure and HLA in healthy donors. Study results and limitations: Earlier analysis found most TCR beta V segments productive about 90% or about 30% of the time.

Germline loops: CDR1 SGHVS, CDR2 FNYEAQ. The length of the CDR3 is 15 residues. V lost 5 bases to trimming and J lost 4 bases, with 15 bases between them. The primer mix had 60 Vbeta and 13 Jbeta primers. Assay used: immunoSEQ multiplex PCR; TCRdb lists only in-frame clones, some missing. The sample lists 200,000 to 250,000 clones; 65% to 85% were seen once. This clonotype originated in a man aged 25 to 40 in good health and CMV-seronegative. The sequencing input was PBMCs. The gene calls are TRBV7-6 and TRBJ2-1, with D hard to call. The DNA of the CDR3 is TGTGCCAGCAGCCCCGGGTACGGTTGGTACAATGAGCAGTTCTTC. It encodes CASSPGYGWYNEQFF.